The 26 T cell receptor beta chains listed next were all sequenced from one sample in a study of T cell responses to AZD1222 COVID-19 vaccine. Profiled with immunoSEQ multiplex PCR; TCRdb holds only in-frame clones, not every one. Of some 100,000 clones in the sample, around 89% were seen once. The sequencing used peripheral blood, collected 28 days after the second AZD1222 dose. The receptors derive from an adult who received the AZD1222 COVID-19 vaccine.

This clone is a singleton in its sample. The chain employs TRBV5-4 and TRBJ2-1; the D is unclear. This CDR3 region has 12 residues. V was pared by 4 bases and J by 10 bases, with 12 bases between. CDR1 SGHNT and CDR2 YYREEE come from the germline V gene (reference sequence). The CDR3 nucleotides read TGTGCCAGCAGCCTCCGGGCCCCCGAGCAGTTCTTC. As protein: CASSLRAPEQFF.

The gene calls are TRBV7-8 and TRBJ2-7; 8 nucleotides line up with TRBD2. Germline trimming cut 3 bases from V and 0 bases from J; bases unmatched to any gene: 10. Germline assignment: CDR1 SGHVS and CDR2 FQNEAQ. CDR3 length: 17 amino acids. The CDR3 sequence is CASSFGAGESHSYEQYF. The CDR3 DNA reads as TGTGCCAGCAGCTTTGGAGCGGGAGAATCACACTCCTACGAGCAGTACTTC. Full variable domain (rest looked up from reference TRBV7-8 and TRBJ2-7): GAGVSQSPRYKVAKRGQDVALRCDPISGHVSLFWYQQALGQGPEFLTYFQNEAQLDKSGLPSDRFFAERPEGSVSTLKIQRTQQEDSAVYLCASSFGAGESHSYEQYFGPGTRLTVT.

This clone has a single count. V is TRBV19 and J is TRBJ2-3; D gene ambiguous. Per germline, CDR1 LNHDA and CDR2 SQIVND (reference sequence). The V and J ends lost 7 bases and 2 bases respectively, with 13 bases between them. The CDR3 runs 14 residues. Written as DNA, the CDR3 is TGTGCCAGTAAAGTCCAGGATCCCACAGATACGCAGTATTTT. Translated: CASKVQDPTDTQYF.

V and J are TRBV11-2 and TRBJ2-7; weak D call: TRBD1 (6 bases). Germline V lookup: CDR1 SGHAT, CDR2 FQNNGV. The V end was cut by 5 bases, the J end by 0 bases, with 17 bases between. The CDR3 is 16 amino acids. The CDR3 sequence is CASSPGRGSVSYEQYF. CDR3 sequence (DNA): TGTGCCAGCAGCCCCGGTAGGGGGTCTGTCTCCTACGAGCAGTACTTC. The whole variable domain, remainder taken from reference TRBV11-2 and TRBJ2-7, is EAGVAQSPRYKIIEKRQSVAFWCNPISGHATLYWYQQILGQGPKLLIQFQNNGVVDDSQLPKDRFSAERLKGVDSTLKIQPAKLEDSAVYLCASSPGRGSVSYEQYFGPGTRLTVT.

The V and J genes are TRBV7-2 and TRBJ2-1; TRBD1 matches 9 bases. The germline CDR1 and CDR2 sequences are SGHTA and FQGNSA. Trimming removed 6 bases from V and 5 bases from J; junction bases left unmatched: 8. The CDR3 runs to 15 residues. CDR3 bases: TGTGCCAGCAGGCATACAGGGGGCCGGGACAATGAGCAGTTCTTC. Its protein is CASRHTGGRDNEQFF.

V and J are TRBV5-1 and TRBJ1-4; D remains ambiguous. CDR1 and CDR2 (germline): SGHRS, YFSETQ. This CDR3 comprises 14 residues. Trimming shortened V by 2 bases and J by 1 base, and 6 bases separated the two germline ends. CDR3 DNA: TGCGCCAGCAGCTTAGGACTAACTAATGAAAAACTGTTTTTT. It is translated as CASSLGLTNEKLFF. The variable domain in full, completed from reference TRBV5-1 and TRBJ1-4, reads KAGVTQTPRYLIKTRGQQVTLSCSPISGHRSVSWYQQTPGQGLQFLFEYFSETQRNKGNFPGRFSGRQFSNSRSEMNVSTLELGDSALYLCASSLGLTNEKLFFGSGTQLSVL.

Only a few counts were recorded for this clone. CDR3 amino acids: CASSYGGSSYNSPLHF. The CDR3 bases are TGTGCCAGCAGTTACGGGGGAAGCTCCTATAATTCACCCCTCCACTTT. The rearrangement joins TRBV6-2 or TRBV6-3 to TRBJ1-6, with a tentative D call TRBD1 (5 bases). This CDR3 is built from 16 residues. The germline V gene has CDR1 MNHEY and CDR2 SVGEGT. V was pared by 2 bases and J by 0 bases, with 8 bases between.

V is TRBV6-1 and J is TRBJ1-5; D ambiguous. Germline CDR1 and CDR2: MNHNS and SASEGT. Trimming cost V 2 bases and J 2 bases, with 10 bases left between them. The CDR3 contains 15 residues. The CDR3 region is CASSEQVGGNQPQHF. CDR3 bases: TGTGCCAGCAGTGAACAAGTGGGTGGCAATCAGCCCCAGCATTTT.

The chain couples TRBV6-5 to TRBJ1-1, with D uncertain. CDR1 MNHEY and CDR2 SVGAGI come from the germline V gene. This CDR3 contains 12 residues. V lost 8 bases, J lost 5 bases, and 12 bases lay in between. The DNA of the CDR3 is TGTGCCAGCTTCTTTGCTCGGACTGAAGCTTTCTTT. It specifies CASFFARTEAFF.

This clone was counted a single time. The chain couples TRBV29-1 to TRBJ2-3; D is possibly TRBD1 (5 bases). The CDR3 totals 12 residues. V lost 7 bases to trimming and J lost 9 bases, with 17 bases between them. Per germline, CDR1 SQVTM and CDR2 ANQGSEA. The CDR3 coding sequence is TGCAGCGCCCGCCCCGCAGGGCCCACGCAGTATTTT. This codes for CSARPAGPTQYF.

This sequence joins TRBV19 and TRBJ1-2; D not certain. The CDR3 spans 14 residues. Germline CDR1 reads LNHDA; CDR2 reads SQIVND (reference sequence). V gave up 5 bases and J gave up 6 bases, with 16 bases separating them. Written as DNA, the CDR3 is TGTGCCAGTAGTCCGGACCTGGAGGGTGATGGCTACACCTTC. Residues: CASSPDLEGDGYTF.

As DNA, the CDR3 is TGTGCCAGCAGCTTAGTCGACCAGATCTCTGGAAACACCATATATTTT. Translated: CASSLVDQISGNTIYF. This chain uses TRBV7-2 with TRBJ1-3; no clear D gene. Germline assignment: CDR1 SGHTA and CDR2 FQGNSA. The CDR3 length is 16 residues. Trimming removed 1 base from V and 0 bases from J, with 10 bases in between.

The chain uses TRBV6-5 and TRBJ1-2, with D possibly matching TRBD1 (6 bases). The germline CDR1 and CDR2 sequences are MNHEY and SVGAGI. Trimming took 2 bases from V and 10 from J, leaving 17 bases between them. CDR3 length equals 14 residues. CDR3 sequence (DNA): TGTGCCAGCAGTTACGACCCCGATGCAGGGGACTACACCTTC. Encoded protein: CASSYDPDAGDYTF.

The chain has TRBV29-1 and TRBJ2-7, with no clear D. The V end lost 4 bases, the J end lost 1 base, and 14 bases lay between the germline ends. The CDR3 loop spans 14 amino acids. Per germline, CDR1 SQVTM and CDR2 ANQGSEA. CDR3 coding DNA: TGCAGCGTTGCAAGAACAGTTAATTCCTACGAGCAGTACTTC. Its translation: CSVARTVNSYEQYF.

This chain uses TRBV6-5 with TRBJ1-1; TRBD1 matches 7 bases. This CDR3 has 12 amino acids. CDR1 and CDR2 (germline): MNHEY, SVGAGI. Trimming removed 5 bases from V and 5 bases from J; junction bases left unmatched: 2. Written as DNA, the CDR3 is TGTGCCAGCAGTATGACAGGGACTGAAGCTTTCTTT. It yields the protein CASSMTGTEAFF.

V usage is TRBV6-5 and J usage is TRBJ2-3; D not resolved. Germline CDR1 MNHEY, CDR2 SVGAGI. This CDR3 has 15 amino acids. V was cut by 2 bases and J by 1 base, with 10 bases left in between. The CDR3: CASSYRVTGTDTQYF. The DNA for the CDR3 is TGTGCCAGCAGTTACCGGGTGACGGGCACAGATACGCAGTATTTT.

The V and J genes are TRBV7-6 and TRBJ2-1; D not resolved. Germline CDR1 and CDR2: SGHVS and FNYEAQ. Trimming removed 2 bases at V and 7 bases at J, with 18 bases between. CDR3 length: 16 residues. The CDR3 nucleotides read TGTGCCAGCAGCTTATTCATCCGTCTGGGTGGGAATGAGCAGTTCTTC. Residues: CASSLFIRLGGNEQFF.

For the CDR3, the DNA is TGTGCCAGCAGCCAATCAGGGGCCGAAGAGACCCAGTACTTC. It specifies CASSQSGAEETQYF. V is TRBV4-2 and J is TRBJ2-5; the D gene is possibly TRBD1 (6 bases). This CDR3 has 14 amino acids. V was shortened by 2 bases and J by 3 bases, with 10 bases between the two germline ends. Germline-derived CDR1 and CDR2 are LGHNA and YNFKEQ.

This clone has a single count. V and J are TRBV19 and TRBJ1-6, with D possibly TRBD1 on 5 matching bases. V was trimmed by 5 bases and J by 7 bases, leaving 15 bases between them. This CDR3 is built from 15 residues. Germline V CDR1 and CDR2: LNHDA, SQIVND (reference sequence). CDR3 protein: CASSSHRDPNSPLHF. The CDR3 DNA reads as TGTGCCAGTAGTTCTCACCGGGACCCCAATTCACCCCTCCACTTT.

The gene calls are TRBV5-5 and TRBJ2-2, with D uncertain. Germline V gene sequence: CDR1 SGHKS, CDR2 YYEKEE (reference sequence). V was cut by 1 base and J by 6 bases, with 13 bases left in between. The CDR3 is made up of 15 amino acids. CDR3 loop: CASSLTPVEPGELFF. CDR3 sequence (DNA): TGTGCCAGCAGCTTGACACCCGTCGAGCCCGGGGAGCTGTTTTTT. Looking up the rest from reference TRBV5-5 and TRBJ2-2 gives the full variable domain: DAGVTQSPTHLIKTRGQQVTLRCSPISGHKSVSWYQQVLGQGPQFIFQYYEKEERGRGNFPDRFSARQFPNYSSELNVNALLLGDSALYLCASSLTPVEPGELFFGEGSRLTVL.

The chain couples TRBV7-2 to TRBJ2-7; 12 nucleotides line up with TRBD2. Per germline, CDR1 SGHTA and CDR2 FQGNSA. This CDR3 spans 16 amino acids. The J segment lost 0 bases and the V segment lost 5 bases, leaving 5 bases of the junction unmatched. The CDR3 DNA is TGTGCCAGCAGCCTCAAACTAGCGGGAGGCTCCTACGAGCAGTACTTC. Protein product: CASSLKLAGGSYEQYF.

This clone was seen only a few times. This chain uses TRBV25-1 with TRBJ1-1; tentative D call: TRBD1 (6 bases). V lost 4 bases and J lost 1, with 13 bases in between. Germline CDR1 reads MGHDK; CDR2 reads SYGVNS. The CDR3 contains 15 residues. This CDR3 is CASSVSGTRNTEAFF. The CDR3 DNA is TGTGCCAGCAGTGTATCCGGGACAAGGAACACTGAAGCTTTCTTT.

The chain recombines TRBV5-4 with TRBJ2-5, with TRBD1 matching over 8 bases. V trimming: 5 bases; J trimming: 3 bases; junction bases outside the gene matches: 6. CDR1 and CDR2 from the germline V gene are SGHNT and YYREEE (reference sequence). This CDR3 has 14 residues. The CDR3 bases are TGTGCCAGCAGTTTTGACAGGGGAAAAGAGACCCAGTACTTC. Translating it yields CASSFDRGKETQYF.

This clone was detected only once. V and J are TRBV27 and TRBJ2-7; D unclear. The CDR3 spans 14 residues. CDR1 is MNHEY, CDR2 SMNVEV, per germline (reference sequence). Trimming shortened V by 5 bases and J by 3 bases, and 14 bases separated the two germline ends. The CDR3 DNA is TGTGCCAGCAGTATAGGACCGATGCTCTACGAGCAGTACTTC. Translation gives CASSIGPMLYEQYF.

This chain connects TRBV9 to TRBJ2-7; D perhaps matches TRBD2 (5 bases). CDR3 size: 14 residues. Germline assignment: CDR1 SGDLS and CDR2 YYNGEE. V was cut by 4 bases and J by 1 base, with 12 bases left in between. CDR3 loop: CASSPQLESYEQYF. DNA of the CDR3: TGTGCCAGCAGCCCCCAACTAGAATCCTACGAGCAGTACTTC.

This chain uses TRBV28 with TRBJ2-7; D is perhaps TRBD1 (5 bases). Trimming pared 6 bases from V and 3 bases from J, leaving 12 bases between. The germline V gene encodes CDR1 MDHEN and CDR2 SYDVKM. The CDR3 consists of 13 residues. In nucleotides, the CDR3 is TGTGCCAGCAGACGACCGACAGACTACGAGCAGTACTTC. It yields the protein CASRRPTDYEQYF.